One T cell receptor beta chain is described in this entry. The antigen remains undetermined. Individuals having autoimmune disease history or systemic immunosuppression were not enrolled. The CDR3 spans 12 residues. Germline-derived CDR1 and CDR2 are SGHKS and YYEKEE (reference sequence). V was clipped by 4 bases and J by 2 bases, with 6 bases between them. This specimen comes from a study of OX40 agonist ivuxolimab in advanced cancers. Study-level background: An agonistic human IgG2 monoclonal antibody against OX40 (CD134) was given. Study-wide points: CD8+ T cells averaged more expanded clones than CD4+.

Profiled with immunoSEQ multiplex PCR; TCRdb holds only in-frame clones, not every one. This sample has 85,000 to 100,000 clones, with approximately 94% found just once. This receptor was identified in an adult with an advanced solid tumor such as melanoma, head and neck, liver or kidney cancer. The source was CD4+ or CD8+ T cells sorted from blood, collected in a trial of the OX40 agonist ivuxolimab. The chain recombines TRBV5-5 with TRBJ1-1; no reliable D call. CDR3 region: CASSPTNTEAFF. In nucleotides, the CDR3 is TGTGCCAGCAGCCCCACCAACACTGAAGCTTTCTTT.